This T cell receptor beta chain was found in a study of metastatic and nonmetastatic thyroid tumors. Across the study: Comparison of repertoires was carried out across blood and tumor or nodule tissue from malignant and benign thyroid patients. Study outcomes and limitations: TCR beta diversity was reportedly significantly higher in malignant thyroid tumors than benign nodules, in blood and tumor.

There were no patients who had received any treatment before thyroid surgery. Original processing notes: A classifier of distant metastasis in papillary thyroid cancer was built from CDR3 differences (across clinicopathological groups). Through MiXCR, TCRdb re-clonotyped the PCR reads. The V and J calls were determined by TCRdb, not by the authors. Seen here are 55,000 to 75,000 clones, 18% observed once, and the top ten hold around 13%. Many counts were recorded for this clone. Antigen specificity is unknown. The sample comprised blood. The source of this sequence is a female donor with papillary thyroid cancer or a benign thyroid nodule (not recorded which). Some clones in this sample may be carry-over from other donors' samples.

As DNA, the CDR3 is TGTGCCAGCAGCGGCTTGGGCTCCTACAATGAGCAGTTCTTC. As protein: CASSGLGSYNEQFF. The rearrangement links TRBV3-1 to TRBJ2-1, with unresolved D. The CDR3 spans 14 residues. CDR1 and CDR2 from the germline V gene are LGHDT and YNNKEL (reference sequence). The V and J ends lost 5 bases and 0 bases respectively, with 8 bases between them.